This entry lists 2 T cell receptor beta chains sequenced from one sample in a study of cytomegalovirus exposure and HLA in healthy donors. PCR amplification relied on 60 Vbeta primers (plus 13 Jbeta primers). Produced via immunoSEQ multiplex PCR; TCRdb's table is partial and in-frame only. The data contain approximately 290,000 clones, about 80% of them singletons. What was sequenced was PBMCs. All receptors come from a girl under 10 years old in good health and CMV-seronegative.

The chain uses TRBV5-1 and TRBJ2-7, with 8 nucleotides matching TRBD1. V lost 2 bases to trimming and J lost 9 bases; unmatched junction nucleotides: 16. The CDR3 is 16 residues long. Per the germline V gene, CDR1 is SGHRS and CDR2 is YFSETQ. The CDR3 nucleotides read TGCGCCAGCAGCTTTTTCCCCAGGGGGCCCCGGTCAGTGCAGTACTTC. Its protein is CASSFFPRGPRSVQYF.

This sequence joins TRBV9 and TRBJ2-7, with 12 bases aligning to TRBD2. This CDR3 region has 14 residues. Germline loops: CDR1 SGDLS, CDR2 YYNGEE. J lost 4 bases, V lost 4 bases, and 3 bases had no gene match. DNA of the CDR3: TGTGCCAGCAGCCCGGGACTAGCGGGTTACGAGCAGTACTTC. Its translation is CASSPGLAGYEQYF.